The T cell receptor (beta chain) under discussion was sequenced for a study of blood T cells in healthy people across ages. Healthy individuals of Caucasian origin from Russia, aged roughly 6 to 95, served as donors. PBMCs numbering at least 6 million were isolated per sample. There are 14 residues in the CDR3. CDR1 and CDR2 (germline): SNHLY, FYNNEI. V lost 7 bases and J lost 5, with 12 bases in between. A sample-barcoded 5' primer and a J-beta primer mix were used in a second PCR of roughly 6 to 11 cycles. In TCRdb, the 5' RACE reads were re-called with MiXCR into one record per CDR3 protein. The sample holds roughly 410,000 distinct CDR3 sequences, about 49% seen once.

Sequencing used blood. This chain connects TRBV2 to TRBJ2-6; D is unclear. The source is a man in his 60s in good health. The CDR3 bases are TGTGCCAGCACTCAGCTTTCTAGGGCCAACGTCCTGACTTTC. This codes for CASTQLSRANVLTF.